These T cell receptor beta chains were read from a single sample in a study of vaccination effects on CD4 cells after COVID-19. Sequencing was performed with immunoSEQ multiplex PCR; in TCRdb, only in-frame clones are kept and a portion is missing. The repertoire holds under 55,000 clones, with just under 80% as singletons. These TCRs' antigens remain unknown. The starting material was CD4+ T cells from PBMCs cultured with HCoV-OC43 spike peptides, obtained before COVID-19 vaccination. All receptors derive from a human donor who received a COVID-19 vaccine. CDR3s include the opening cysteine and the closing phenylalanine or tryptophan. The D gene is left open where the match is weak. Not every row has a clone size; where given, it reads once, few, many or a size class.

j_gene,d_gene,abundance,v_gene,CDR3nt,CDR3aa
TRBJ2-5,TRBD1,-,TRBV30,TGTGCCTGGAAGGTCAGGGGGCTGGTAGAGACCCAGTACTTC,CAWKVRGLVETQYF
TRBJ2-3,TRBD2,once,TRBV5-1,TGCGCCAGCAGCCAATCCTATGGGGGACTAGCGGGTACAGATACGCAGTATTTT,CASSQSYGGLAGTDTQYF
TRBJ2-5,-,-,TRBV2,TGTGCCAGCAGGCCGCCCGTGGGTCTGACGGGGGAGGAGACCCAGTACTTC,CASRPPVGLTGEETQYF
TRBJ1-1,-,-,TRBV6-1,TGTGCCAGCAGTGAACCCTACCGGGACATCATTGAAGCTTTCTTT,CASSEPYRDIIEAFF
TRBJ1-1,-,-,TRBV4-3,TGCGCCAGCAGCCATCTCCGGGACGGGAACACTGAAGCTTTCTTT,CASSHLRDGNTEAFF
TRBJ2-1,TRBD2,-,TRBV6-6,TGTGCCAGCAGCAATCTAGCGGGGGGGCCGTATGAGCAGTTCTTC,CASSNLAGGPYEQFF
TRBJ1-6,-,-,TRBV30,TGTGCCTGGAGCGGGAGTACGAGCTCACCCCTCCACTTT,CAWSGSTSSPLHF
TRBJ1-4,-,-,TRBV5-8,TGTGCCAGCAGCTCAACTGGACAGCGAACTAATGAAAAACTGTTTTTT,CASSSTGQRTNEKLFF
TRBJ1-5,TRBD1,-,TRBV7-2,TGTGCCAGCAGCTTAGCTGGGACAGGGTATCAGCCCCAGCATTTT,CASSLAGTGYQPQHF
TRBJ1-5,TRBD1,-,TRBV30,TGTGCCTGGAGTTCTGGGACAGCCTTTAAGCATTTT,CAWSSGTAFKHF
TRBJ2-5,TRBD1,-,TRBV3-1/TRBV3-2,TGTGCCAGCAGCTCCCAGGGGGTACAAGAGACCCAGTACTTC,CASSSQGVQETQYF
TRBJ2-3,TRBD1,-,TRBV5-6,TGTGCCAGCAGCTTGAGGATGGACAGGGTCACAGATACGCAGTATTTT,CASSLRMDRVTDTQYF
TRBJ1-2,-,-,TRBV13,TGTGCCAGCAGCCGTACCGGACGGACTAACTATGGCTACACCTTC,CASSRTGRTNYGYTF
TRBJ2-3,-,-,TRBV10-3,TGTGCCATCAGTGAGTCGGGCGGAAGTAGTACAGATACGCAGTATTTT,CAISESGGSSTDTQYF
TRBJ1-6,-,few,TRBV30,TGTGCCTGGGACGAGCCGCAGGGTTCACCCCTCCACTTT,CAWDEPQGSPLHF
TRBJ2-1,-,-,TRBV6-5,TGTGCCAGCAGAACAGACCGGGGTTACAATGAGCAGTTCTTC,CASRTDRGYNEQFF
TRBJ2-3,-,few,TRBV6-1,TGTGCCAGCATCCCCCCTGGGCGAGATACGCAGTATTTT,CASIPPGRDTQYF
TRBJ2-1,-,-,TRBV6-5,TGTGCCAGCAGTTACTCGAGGGCAGGGCGGGACAATGAGCAGTTCTTC,CASSYSRAGRDNEQFF
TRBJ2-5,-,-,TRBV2,TGTGCCAGCAGTTTTGGCGGCCAAGTGGAGACCCAGTACTTC,CASSFGGQVETQYF
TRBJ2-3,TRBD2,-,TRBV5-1,TGCGCCAGCAGCTTGCGGGGGGACGGCACAGATACGCAGTATTTT,CASSLRGDGTDTQYF
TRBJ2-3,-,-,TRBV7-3,TGTGCCAGCAGCTTAAGGCTAGCCGTAAGCACAGATACGCAGTATTTT,CASSLRLAVSTDTQYF
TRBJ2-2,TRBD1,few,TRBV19,TGTGCCAGTAGTCCGACAGGGAACCCGGGGGAGCTGTTTTTT,CASSPTGNPGELFF
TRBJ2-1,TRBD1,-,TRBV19,TGTGTTATCGACAGGGAACCTTACAATGAGCAGTTCTTC,CVIDREPYNEQFF
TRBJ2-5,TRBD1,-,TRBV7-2,TGTGCCAGCAGCTCGACAGGGTGGGGAGAGACCCAGTACTTC,CASSSTGWGETQYF
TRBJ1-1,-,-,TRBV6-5,TGTGCCAGCATTAGGGGGGGAACGAACACTGAAGCTTTCTTT,CASIRGGTNTEAFF
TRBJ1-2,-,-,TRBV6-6,TGTGCCAGCAGTCACGGACGTGCCCAAGCAGGCTATGGCTACACCTTC,CASSHGRAQAGYGYTF
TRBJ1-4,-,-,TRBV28,TGTGCCAGCAGTTTCCCGTGGGAAAAACTGTTTTTT,CASSFPWEKLFF
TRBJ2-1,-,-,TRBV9,TGTGCCAGCAGCGTGGGGGGGAGGGGGCCCGGACAGCAGTTCTTC,CASSVGGRGPGQQFF
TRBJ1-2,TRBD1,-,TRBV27,TGTGCCAGCAGTTTGCTGCAGGGGGCTGGCTACACCTTC,CASSLLQGAGYTF
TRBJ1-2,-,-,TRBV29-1,TGCAGCGTTGAATGGGGGGGCTATGGCTACACCTTC,CSVEWGGYGYTF
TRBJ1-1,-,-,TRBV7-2,TGTGCCAGCAGCTTAGGTAGCAGTTATAGGAACACTGAAGCTTTCTTT,CASSLGSSYRNTEAFF
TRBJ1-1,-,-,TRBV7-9,TGTGCCAGCAGCTTACAATTTGGGGGAGCTTTCTTT,CASSLQFGGAFF
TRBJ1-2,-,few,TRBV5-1,TGCGCCAGCAGCCCAGGGGAACTCTGGAACTATGGCTACACCTTC,CASSPGELWNYGYTF
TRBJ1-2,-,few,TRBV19,TGTGCCAGTAGCCTGTCCATTCGGTATGGCTACACCTTC,CASSLSIRYGYTF
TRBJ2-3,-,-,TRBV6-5,TGTGCCAGCAGTTACCGGACTGTCGACGTGGATACGCAGTATTTT,CASSYRTVDVDTQYF
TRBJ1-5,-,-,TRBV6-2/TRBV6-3,TGTGCCAGCAGTTATACTAGCAATCAGCCCCAGCATTTT,CASSYTSNQPQHF
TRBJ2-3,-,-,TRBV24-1,TGTGCCACCAGTGAGGCTCCGACAGATACGCAGTATTTT,CATSEAPTDTQYF
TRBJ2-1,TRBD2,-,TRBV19,TGTGCCAGTAGGCCGGCGGGGGGCGGCTACAATGAGCAGTTCTTC,CASRPAGGGYNEQFF
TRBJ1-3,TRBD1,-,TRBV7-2,TGTGCCAGCAGCTCCTACAGGGGAAGTGGAAACACCATATATTTT,CASSSYRGSGNTIYF
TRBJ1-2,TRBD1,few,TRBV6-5,TGTGCCAGCAGTACGGGACAGGGGGCCTATGGCTACACCTTC,CASSTGQGAYGYTF
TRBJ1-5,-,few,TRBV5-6,TGTGCCAGCAGCTTGAGGGGTCAGCCCCAGCATTTT,CASSLRGQPQHF
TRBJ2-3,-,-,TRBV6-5,TGTGCCAGCAGTCACCGGGACCACCCCGGAGATACGCAGTATTTT,CASSHRDHPGDTQYF
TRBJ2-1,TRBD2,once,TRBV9,TGTGCCAGCAGCGTAGAGGGACTAGGCTTGCGTGAGCAGTTCTTC,CASSVEGLGLREQFF
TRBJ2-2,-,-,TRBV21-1,TGTGCCAGCAGCTCACGACAGGGGAACACCGGGGAGCTGTTTTTT,CASSSRQGNTGELFF
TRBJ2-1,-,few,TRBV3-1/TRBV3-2,TGTGCCAGCAGCCATTGGTCCCTCAGTAAGAATGAGCAGTTCTTC,CASSHWSLSKNEQFF
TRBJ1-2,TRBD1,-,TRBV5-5,TGTGCCAGCAGCTTACAGGGGGATGGCTACACCTTC,CASSLQGDGYTF
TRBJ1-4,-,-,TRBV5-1,TGCGCCAGCAGCTTGGGCCCCCAGGGAGTTAATGAAAAACTGTTTTTT,CASSLGPQGVNEKLFF
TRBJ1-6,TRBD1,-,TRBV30,TGTGCCTGGAGTGTTGACAGGGGGCGGTCACCCCTCCACTTT,CAWSVDRGRSPLHF
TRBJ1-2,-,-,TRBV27,TGTGCCAGCAGAAACAGGTCGGGGTATGGCTACACCTTC,CASRNRSGYGYTF
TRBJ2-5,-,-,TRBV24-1,TGTGCCACCAGTGATGGTGGGCAAGAGACCCAGTACTTC,CATSDGGQETQYF